This TCR beta chain was sequenced in a study of blood T cell repertoires in COVID-19. About the research overall: T cells, B-cell-depleted T cells, or PBMCs supplied cDNA or gDNA.

As processed by the authors: Reference gene primer amplification gave nucleated cell count estimates. The repertoire was sequenced with immunoSEQ multiplex PCR; TCRdb's copy has only in-frame clones and lacks some. V, J and clone size are taken as reported in that table, and D and trimming were inferred from the DNA itself. The sample records 150,000 to 200,000 clones, around 90% being singletons. The CDR3 spans 14 residues. CDR1 SGDLS and CDR2 YYNGEE come from the germline V gene. The trim removed 4 bases at V and 4 bases at J, leaving 5 bases unmatched. The rearrangement links TRBV9 to TRBJ1-2; 9 nucleotides agree with TRBD1. The sample was peripheral blood. The clonotype comes from a man between 35 and 55 years old with acute or convalescent COVID-19. The DNA of the CDR3 is TGTGCCAGCAGCCTTCAGACAGGGGGCTATGGCTACACCTTC. The encoded protein is CASSLQTGGYGYTF. Based on the CDR3 plus reference TRBV9 and TRBJ1-2, the full variable domain is DSGVTQTPKHLITATGQRVTLRCSPRSGDLSVYWYQQSLDQGLQFLIQYYNGEERAKGNILERFSAQQFPDLHSELNLSSLELGDSALYFCASSLQTGGYGYTFGSGTRLTVV.